This T cell receptor beta chain was recorded in a study of shared clonotypes between healthy human individuals. General study results and limits: The low donor count limited represented genetic and exposure-history diversity. Non-shared clonotypes had lower generation probabilities than those shared by all four donors. The sampled material consisted only of blood, and tissue repertoires are likely to differ.

TCRdb's table, derived via immunoSEQ multiplex PCR, lists solely in-frame clones and lacks some. The sample holds roughly 2,500,000 clones; roughly 93% are singletons and the top ten take approximately 0.36%. Points on this clone: What it binds is not known.

Germline CDR1 and CDR2: SGHRS and YFSETQ. This CDR3 comprises 19 residues. Nashville, Tennessee was home to all donors, who were Caucasian adults. The origin of this receptor is a man younger than 35 in good health. Some clones in this sample may be carry-over from other donors' samples. Sequencing input: naive CD4+ T cells from PBMCs. The subset: CD45RA+ positively selected. V usage is TRBV5-1 and J usage is TRBJ2-5; D might be TRBD1 or TRBD2, each matching 6 bases. The end of the DNA aligns better with TRBJ2-7, so the J call may be wrong. This CDR3 is CASSPGTTLAVLGGYEQYF. CDR3 nucleotides: TGCGCCAGCAGCCCCGGGACAACCTTAGCGGTCCTGGGGGGTTACGAGCAGTACTTC.